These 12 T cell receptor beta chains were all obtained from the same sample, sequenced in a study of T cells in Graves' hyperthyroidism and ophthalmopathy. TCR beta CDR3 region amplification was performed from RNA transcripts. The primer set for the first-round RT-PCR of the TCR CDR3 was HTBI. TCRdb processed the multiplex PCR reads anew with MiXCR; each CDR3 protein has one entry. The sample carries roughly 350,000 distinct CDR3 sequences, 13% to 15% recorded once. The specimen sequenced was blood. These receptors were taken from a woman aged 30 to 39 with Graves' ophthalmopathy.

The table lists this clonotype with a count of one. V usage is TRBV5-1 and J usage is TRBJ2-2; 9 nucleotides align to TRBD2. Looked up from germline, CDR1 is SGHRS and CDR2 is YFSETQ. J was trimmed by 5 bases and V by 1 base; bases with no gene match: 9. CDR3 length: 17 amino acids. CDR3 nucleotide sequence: TGCGCCAGCAGCTTGAATCCGGGACTAGCTATGACCGGGGAGCTGTTTTTT. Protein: CASSLNPGLAMTGELFF.

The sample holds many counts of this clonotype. The chain's CDR3 is CATSAPTPGGTYEQYF. The CDR3 region has the DNA TGTGCCACCAGTGCTCCGACACCCGGGGGAACCTACGAGCAGTACTTC. The J gene is TRBJ2-7, the V gene TRBV24-1; D perhaps matches TRBD2 (6 bases). This CDR3 comprises 16 residues. Germline CDR1 KGHDR, CDR2 SFDVKD. V shed 5 bases and J shed 2 bases, with 18 bases lying between them.

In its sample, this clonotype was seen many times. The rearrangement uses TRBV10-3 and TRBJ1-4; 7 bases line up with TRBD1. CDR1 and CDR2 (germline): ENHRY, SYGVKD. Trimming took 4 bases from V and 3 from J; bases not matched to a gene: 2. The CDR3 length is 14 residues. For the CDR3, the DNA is TGTGCCATCAGTGGGGGACAGCCTAATGAAAAACTGTTTTTT. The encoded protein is CAISGGQPNEKLFF.

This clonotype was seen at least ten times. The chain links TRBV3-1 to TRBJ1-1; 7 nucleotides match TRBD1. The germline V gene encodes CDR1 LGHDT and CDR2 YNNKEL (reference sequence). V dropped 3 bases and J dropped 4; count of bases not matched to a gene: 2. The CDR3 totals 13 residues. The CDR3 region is CASSQGTVTEAFF. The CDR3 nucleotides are TGTGCCAGCAGCCAGGGGACAGTCACTGAAGCTTTCTTT.

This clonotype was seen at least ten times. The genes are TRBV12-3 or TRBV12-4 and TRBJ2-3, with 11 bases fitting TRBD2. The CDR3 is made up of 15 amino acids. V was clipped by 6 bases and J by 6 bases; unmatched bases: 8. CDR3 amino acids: CASSRSGGAGDTQYF. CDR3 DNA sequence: TGTGCCAGCAGCCGTAGCGGGGGGGCTGGGGATACGCAGTATTTT.

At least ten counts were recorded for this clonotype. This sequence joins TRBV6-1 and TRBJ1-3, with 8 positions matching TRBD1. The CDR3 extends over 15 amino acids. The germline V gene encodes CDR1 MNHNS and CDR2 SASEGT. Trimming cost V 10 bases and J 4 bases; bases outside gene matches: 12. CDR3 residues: CATKQGGVRGNTIYF. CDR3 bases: TGTGCCACAAAACAGGGGGGGGTTCGCGGAAACACCATATATTTT.

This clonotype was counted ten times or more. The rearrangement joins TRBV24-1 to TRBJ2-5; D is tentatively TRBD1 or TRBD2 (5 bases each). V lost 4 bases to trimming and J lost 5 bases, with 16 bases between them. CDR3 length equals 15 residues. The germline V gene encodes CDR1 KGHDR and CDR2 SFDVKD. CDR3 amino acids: CATSDPAGADETQYF. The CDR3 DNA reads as TGTGCCACCAGTGACCCTGCCGGGGCAGATGAGACCCAGTACTTC.

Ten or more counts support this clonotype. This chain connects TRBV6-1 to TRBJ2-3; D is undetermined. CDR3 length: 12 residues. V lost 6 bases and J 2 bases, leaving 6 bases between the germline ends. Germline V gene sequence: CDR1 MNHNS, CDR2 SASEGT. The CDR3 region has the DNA TGTGCCAGCAGGAAAGACACAGATACGCAGTATTTT. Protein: CASRKDTDTQYF.

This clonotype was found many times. CDR3 in amino acids: CASSWGQGGGNTIYF. CDR3 in DNA: TGTGCCAGCAGCTGGGGACAGGGGGGTGGAAACACCATATATTTT. V gene TRBV7-6 combines with J gene TRBJ1-3; 11 bases line up with TRBD1. The CDR3 totals 15 residues. The germline gives CDR1 SGHVS, CDR2 FNYEAQ. J gave up 3 bases and V 4 bases, and 2 bases lay outside the gene matches.

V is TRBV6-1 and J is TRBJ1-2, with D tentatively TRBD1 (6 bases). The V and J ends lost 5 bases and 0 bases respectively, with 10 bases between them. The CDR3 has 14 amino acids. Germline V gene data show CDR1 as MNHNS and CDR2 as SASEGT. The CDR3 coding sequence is TGTGCCAGCAGTTATAACAGGGCTAACTATGGCTACACCTTC. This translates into CASSYNRANYGYTF.

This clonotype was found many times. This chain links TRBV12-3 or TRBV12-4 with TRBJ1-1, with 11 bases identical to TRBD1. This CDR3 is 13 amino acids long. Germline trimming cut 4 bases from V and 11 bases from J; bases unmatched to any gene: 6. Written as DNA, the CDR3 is TGTGCCAGCAGTTGGACAGGGGGCGGGGTGGCTTTCTTT. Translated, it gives CASSWTGGGVAFF.

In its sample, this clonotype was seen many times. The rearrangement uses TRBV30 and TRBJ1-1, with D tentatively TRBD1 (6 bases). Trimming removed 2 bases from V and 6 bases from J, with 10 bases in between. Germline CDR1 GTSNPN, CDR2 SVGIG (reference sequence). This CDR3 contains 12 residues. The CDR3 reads CAWSTGSPEAFF. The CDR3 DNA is TGTGCCTGGAGTACAGGGTCCCCTGAAGCTTTCTTT.